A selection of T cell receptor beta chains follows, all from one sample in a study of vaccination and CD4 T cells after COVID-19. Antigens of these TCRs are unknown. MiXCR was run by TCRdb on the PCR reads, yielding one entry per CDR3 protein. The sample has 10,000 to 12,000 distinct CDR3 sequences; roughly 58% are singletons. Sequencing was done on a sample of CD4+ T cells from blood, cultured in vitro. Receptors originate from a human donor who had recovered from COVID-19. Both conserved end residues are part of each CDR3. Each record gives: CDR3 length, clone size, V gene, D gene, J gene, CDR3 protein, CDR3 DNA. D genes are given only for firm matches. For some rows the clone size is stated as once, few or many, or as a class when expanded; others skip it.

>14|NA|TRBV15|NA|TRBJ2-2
CATSRVGSSGELFF
TGTGCCACCAGCAGGGTGGGTTCGTCCGGGGAGCTGTTTTTT
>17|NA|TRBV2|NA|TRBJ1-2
CAGSIRVPLSDVYGYTF
TGTGCCGGCTCTATCCGGGTCCCCCTAAGCGATGTCTATGGCTACACCTTC
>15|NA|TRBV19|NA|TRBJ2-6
CASSRRASGANVLTF
TGTGCCAGTAGTAGACGAGCCTCTGGGGCCAACGTCCTGACTTTC
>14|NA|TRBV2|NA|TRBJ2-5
CASSNRGPQETQYF
TGTGCCAGCAGTAACCGGGGACCTCAAGAGACCCAGTACTTC
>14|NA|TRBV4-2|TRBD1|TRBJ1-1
CASSHPTGDTEAFF
TGTGCCAGCAGCCACCCGACAGGGGACACTGAAGCTTTCTTT
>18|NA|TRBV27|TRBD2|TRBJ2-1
CASTLLLTSGKSYNEQFF
TGTGCCAGCACCCTCCTCCTGACTAGCGGGAAATCCTACAATGAGCAGTTCTTC
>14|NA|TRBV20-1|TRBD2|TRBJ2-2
CSARGSGRSGELFF
TGCAGTGCTAGGGGGAGCGGGAGGTCCGGGGAGCTGTTTTTT
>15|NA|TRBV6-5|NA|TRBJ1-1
CASSYESPVSTEAFF
TGTGCCAGCAGTTACGAGTCCCCGGTGAGCACTGAAGCTTTCTTT
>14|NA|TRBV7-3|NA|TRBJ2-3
CASSNLAATDTQYF
TGTGCCAGCAGCAATTTAGCGGCCACAGATACGCAGTATTTT
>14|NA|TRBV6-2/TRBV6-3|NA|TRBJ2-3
CASSYSIAQDTQYF
TGTGCCAGCAGTTACTCGATAGCCCAAGATACGCAGTATTTT
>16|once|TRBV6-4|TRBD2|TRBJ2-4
CASSDLREATKNIQYF
TGTGCCAGCAGTGACCTACGGGAGGCCACCAAAAACATTCAGTACTTC
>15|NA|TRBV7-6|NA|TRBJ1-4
CASSLEYGSNEKLFF
TGTGCCAGCAGCTTAGAGTACGGATCTAATGAAAAACTGTTTTTT
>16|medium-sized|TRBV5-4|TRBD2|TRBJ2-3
CASSLSWREGTDTQYF
TGTGCCAGCAGCTTGAGCTGGCGGGAGGGTACAGATACGCAGTATTTT
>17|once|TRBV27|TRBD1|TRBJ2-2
CASRLRGDRGFTGELFF
TGTGCCAGCAGACTTAGGGGGGACAGGGGGTTCACCGGGGAGCTGTTTTTT
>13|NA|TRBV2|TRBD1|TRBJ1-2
CASSGQGNYGYTF
TGTGCCAGCAGTGGACAGGGCAACTATGGCTACACCTTC
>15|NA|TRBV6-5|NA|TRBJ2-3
CASSYSGSRPYTQYF
TGTGCCAGCAGTTACTCAGGCTCAAGGCCCTATACGCAGTATTTT
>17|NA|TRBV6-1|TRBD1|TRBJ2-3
CASIVGGPGQGRGTQYF
TGTGCCAGCATCGTAGGGGGACCGGGACAGGGGCGGGGTACGCAGTATTTT
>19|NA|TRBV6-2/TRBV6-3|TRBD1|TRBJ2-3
CASSYSSLLGQGSPDTQYF
TGTGCCAGCAGTTACTCGTCCCTTTTGGGACAGGGGAGCCCAGATACGCAGTATTTT
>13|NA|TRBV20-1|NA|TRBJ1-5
CSASAGSNQPQHF
TGCAGTGCTAGTGCCGGTTCCAATCAGCCCCAGCATTTT
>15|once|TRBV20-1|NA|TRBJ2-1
CSASLTSLGTREQFF
TGCAGTGCTAGCCTGACTAGTCTCGGAACAAGGGAGCAGTTCTTC
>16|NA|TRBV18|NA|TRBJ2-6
CASSPTRFSGANVLTF
TGTGCCAGCTCACCAACGCGGTTCTCTGGGGCCAACGTCCTGACTTTC